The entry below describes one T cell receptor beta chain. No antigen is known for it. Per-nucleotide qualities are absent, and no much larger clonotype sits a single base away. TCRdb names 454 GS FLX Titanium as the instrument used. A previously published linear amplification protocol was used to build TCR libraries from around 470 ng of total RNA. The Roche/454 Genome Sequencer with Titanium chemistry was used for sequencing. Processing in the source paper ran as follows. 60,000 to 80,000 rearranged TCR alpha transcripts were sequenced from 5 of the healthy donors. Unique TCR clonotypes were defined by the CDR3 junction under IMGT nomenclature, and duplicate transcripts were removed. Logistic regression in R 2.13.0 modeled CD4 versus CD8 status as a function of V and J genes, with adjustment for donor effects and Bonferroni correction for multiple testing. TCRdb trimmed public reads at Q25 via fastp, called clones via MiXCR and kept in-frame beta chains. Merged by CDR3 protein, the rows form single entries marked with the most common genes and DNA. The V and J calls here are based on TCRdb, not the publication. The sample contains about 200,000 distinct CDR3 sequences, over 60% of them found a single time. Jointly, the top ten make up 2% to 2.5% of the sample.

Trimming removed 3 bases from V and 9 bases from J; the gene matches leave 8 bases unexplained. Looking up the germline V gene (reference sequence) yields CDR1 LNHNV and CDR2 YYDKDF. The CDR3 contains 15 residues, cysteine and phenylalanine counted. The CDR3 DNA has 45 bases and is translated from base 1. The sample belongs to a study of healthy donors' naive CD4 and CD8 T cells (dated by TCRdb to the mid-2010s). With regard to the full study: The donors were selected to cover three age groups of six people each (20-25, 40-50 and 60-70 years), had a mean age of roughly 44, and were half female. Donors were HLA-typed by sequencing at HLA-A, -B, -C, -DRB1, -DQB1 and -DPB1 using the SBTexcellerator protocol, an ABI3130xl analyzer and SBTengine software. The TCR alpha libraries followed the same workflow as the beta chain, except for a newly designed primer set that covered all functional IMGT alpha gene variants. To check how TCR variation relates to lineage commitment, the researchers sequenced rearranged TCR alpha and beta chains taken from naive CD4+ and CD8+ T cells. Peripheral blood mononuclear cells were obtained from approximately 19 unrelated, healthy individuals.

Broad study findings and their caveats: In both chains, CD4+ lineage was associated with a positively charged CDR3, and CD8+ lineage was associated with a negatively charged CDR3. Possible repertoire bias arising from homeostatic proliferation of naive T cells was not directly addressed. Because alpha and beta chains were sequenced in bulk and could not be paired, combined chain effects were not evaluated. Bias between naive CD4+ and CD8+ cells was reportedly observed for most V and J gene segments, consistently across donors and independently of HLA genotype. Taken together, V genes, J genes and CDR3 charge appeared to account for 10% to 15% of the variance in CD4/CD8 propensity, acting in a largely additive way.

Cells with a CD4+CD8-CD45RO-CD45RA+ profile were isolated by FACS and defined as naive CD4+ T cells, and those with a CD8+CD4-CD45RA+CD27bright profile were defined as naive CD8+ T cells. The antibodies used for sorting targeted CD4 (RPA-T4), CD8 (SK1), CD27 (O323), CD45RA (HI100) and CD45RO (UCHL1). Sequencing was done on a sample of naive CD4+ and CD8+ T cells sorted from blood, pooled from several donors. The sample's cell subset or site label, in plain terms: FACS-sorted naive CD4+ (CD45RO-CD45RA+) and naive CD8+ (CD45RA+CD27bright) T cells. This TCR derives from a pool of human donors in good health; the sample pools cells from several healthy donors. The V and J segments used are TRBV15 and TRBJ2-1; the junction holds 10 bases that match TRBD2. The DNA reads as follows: TGTGCCACCAGCAGCTTCAGCGGGAGGGCCTCTGAGCAGTTCTTC. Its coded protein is CATSSFSGRASEQFF.